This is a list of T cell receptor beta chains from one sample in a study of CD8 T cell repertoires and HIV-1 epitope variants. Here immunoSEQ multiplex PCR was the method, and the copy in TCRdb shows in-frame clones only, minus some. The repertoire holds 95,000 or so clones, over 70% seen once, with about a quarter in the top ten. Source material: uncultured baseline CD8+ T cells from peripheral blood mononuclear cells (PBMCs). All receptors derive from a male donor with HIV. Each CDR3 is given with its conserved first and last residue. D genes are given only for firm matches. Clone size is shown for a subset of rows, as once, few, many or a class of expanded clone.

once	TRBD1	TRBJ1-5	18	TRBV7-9	CASSLAGQGALGNQPQHF	TGTGCCAGCAGCTTAGCGGGACAGGGGGCATTAGGCAATCAGCCCCAGCATTTT
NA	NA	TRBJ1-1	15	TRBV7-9	CASSSEVIMNTEAFF	TGTGCCAGCAGCTCCGAAGTTATCATGAACACTGAAGCTTTCTTT
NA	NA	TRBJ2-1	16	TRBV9	CASSARLPALYNEQFF	TGTGCCAGCAGCGCCAGACTACCAGCCCTCTACAATGAGCAGTTCTTC
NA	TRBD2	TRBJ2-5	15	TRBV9	CASSVRASGAETQYF	TGTGCCAGCAGCGTAAGGGCTAGCGGGGCGGAGACCCAGTACTTC
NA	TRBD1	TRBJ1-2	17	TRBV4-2	CASSQDGTGDPNYGYTF	TGTGCCAGCAGCCAAGATGGGACAGGCGACCCGAACTATGGCTACACCTTC
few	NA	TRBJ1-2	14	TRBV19	CASTPRDPRHGYTF	TGTGCCAGTACCCCCCGGGACCCTCGACATGGCTACACCTTC
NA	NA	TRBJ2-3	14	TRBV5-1	CASSETPSTDTQYF	TGCGCCAGCAGCGAAACTCCTAGCACAGATACGCAGTATTTT
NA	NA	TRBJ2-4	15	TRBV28	CASSLLQGGKNIQYF	TGTGCCAGCAGTTTACTGCAGGGCGGCAAAAACATTCAGTACTTC
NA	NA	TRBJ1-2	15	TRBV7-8	CASSLIRGEGYGYTF	TGTGCCAGCAGCTTAATTCGTGGGGAGGGCTATGGCTACACCTTC
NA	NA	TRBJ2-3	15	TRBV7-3	CASSLTPSSTDTQYF	TGTGCCAGCAGCTTAACACCTTCTAGCACAGATACGCAGTATTTT
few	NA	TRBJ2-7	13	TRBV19	CASSISISYEQYF	TGTGCCAGTAGTATAAGCATCTCCTACGAGCAGTACTTC
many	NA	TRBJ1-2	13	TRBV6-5	CASSYSRGSGYTF	TGTGCCAGCAGTTACTCGAGAGGTTCGGGCTACACCTTC
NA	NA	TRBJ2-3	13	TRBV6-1	CASSDVPPDTQYF	TGTGCCAGCAGTGATGTGCCTCCAGATACGCAGTATTTT
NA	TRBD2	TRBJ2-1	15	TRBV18	CASSPPPGGPDEQFF	TGTGCCAGCTCACCACCGCCGGGAGGGCCGGATGAGCAGTTCTTC
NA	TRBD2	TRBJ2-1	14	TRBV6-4	CASSAFYGGNEQFF	TGTGCCAGCAGTGCATTCTACGGGGGGAATGAGCAGTTCTTC
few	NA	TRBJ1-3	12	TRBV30	CAWNYQANTIYF	TGTGCCTGGAATTATCAGGCGAACACCATATATTTT
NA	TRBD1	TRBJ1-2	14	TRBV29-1	CSVEGQGANYGYTF	TGCAGCGTTGAGGGACAGGGGGCTAACTATGGCTACACCTTC
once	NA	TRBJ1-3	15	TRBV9	CASSPRAFSGNTIYF	TGTGCCAGCAGCCCTAGAGCTTTCTCTGGAAACACCATATATTTT
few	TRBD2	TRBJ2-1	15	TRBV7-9	CASIRAGGLYNEQFF	TGTGCCAGCATCCGAGCGGGAGGGCTATACAATGAGCAGTTCTTC
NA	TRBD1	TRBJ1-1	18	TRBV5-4	CASSLARLAGTANTEAFF	TGTGCCAGCAGCTTGGCTCGCCTCGCCGGGACAGCGAACACTGAAGCTTTCTTT
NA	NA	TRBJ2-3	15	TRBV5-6	CASSLEGGSTDTQYF	TGTGCCAGCAGCTTGGAGGGGGGGAGCACAGATACGCAGTATTTT
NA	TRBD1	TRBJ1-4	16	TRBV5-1	CASSPDMRRGTEKLFF	TGCGCCAGCAGCCCTGATATGCGCAGGGGGACGGAAAAACTGTTTTTT
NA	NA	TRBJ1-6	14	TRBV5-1	CASSLDRATSPLHF	TGCGCCAGCAGCTTGGACAGGGCGACCTCACCCCTCCACTTT
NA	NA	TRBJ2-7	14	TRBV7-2	CASSLGHAAYEQYF	TGTGCCAGCAGCTTAGGGCATGCTGCCTACGAGCAGTACTTC
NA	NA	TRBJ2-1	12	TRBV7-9	CASSLMGNEQFF	TGTGCCAGCAGCTTAATGGGCAATGAGCAGTTCTTC
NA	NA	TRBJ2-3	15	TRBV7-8	CASSASVSGTDTQYF	TGTGCCAGCAGCGCGAGTGTCTCGGGCACAGATACGCAGTATTTT
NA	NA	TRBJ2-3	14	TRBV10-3	CAISEVQPADTQYF	TGTGCCATCAGTGAGGTCCAGCCTGCAGATACGCAGTATTTT
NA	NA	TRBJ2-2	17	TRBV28	CASSSWTKKGITGELFF	TGTGCCAGCAGTTCCTGGACAAAAAAGGGGATCACCGGGGAGCTGTTTTTT
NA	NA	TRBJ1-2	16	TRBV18	CASSPSLSQGPMGYTF	TGTGCCAGCTCACCCTCCCTCTCACAGGGCCCGATGGGCTACACCTTC
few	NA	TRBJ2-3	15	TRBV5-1	CASSFGSPSTDTQYF	TGCGCCAGCAGCTTCGGGTCCCCTAGCACAGATACGCAGTATTTT
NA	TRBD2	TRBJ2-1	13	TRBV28	CASGGSGSNEQFF	TGTGCCAGCGGGGGTAGCGGGAGCAATGAGCAGTTCTTC
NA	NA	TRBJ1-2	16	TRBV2	CASSRRRDTSNYGYTF	TGTGCCAGCAGTCGCCGCCGGGACACGTCTAACTATGGCTACACCTTC
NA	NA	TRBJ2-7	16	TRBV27	CASSLSMGELTYEQYF	TGTGCCAGCAGTTTATCGATGGGGGAGTTAACCTACGAGCAGTACTTC
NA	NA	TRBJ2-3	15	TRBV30	CAWADKGKRTDTQYF	TGTGCCTGGGCGGACAAGGGGAAACGCACAGATACGCAGTATTTT
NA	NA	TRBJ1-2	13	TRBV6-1	CASSARTPWGYTF	TGTGCCAGCAGTGCCAGGACCCCTTGGGGCTACACCTTC
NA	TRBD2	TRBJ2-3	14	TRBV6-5	CASSRRRESDTQYF	TGTGCCAGCAGCCGGCGGCGGGAGTCGGATACGCAGTATTTT
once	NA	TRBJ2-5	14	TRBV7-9	CASSFQVTQETQYF	TGTGCCAGCAGCTTTCAGGTGACCCAAGAGACCCAGTACTTC
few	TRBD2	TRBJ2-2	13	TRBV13	CASGRANTGELFF	TGTGCCAGCGGGAGGGCGAACACCGGGGAGCTGTTTTTT
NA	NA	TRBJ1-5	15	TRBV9	CASSVDNLLNQPQHF	TGTGCCAGCAGCGTAGATAACCTACTAAATCAGCCCCAGCATTTT
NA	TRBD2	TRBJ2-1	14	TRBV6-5	CASSRGSSYNEQFF	TGTGCCAGCAGTCGCGGGAGCTCCTACAATGAGCAGTTCTTC
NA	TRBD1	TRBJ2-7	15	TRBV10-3	CAIRPPGQGAARQYF	TGTGCCATCAGGCCACCGGGACAGGGGGCGGCTCGGCAGTACTTC
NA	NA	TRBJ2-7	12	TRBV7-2	CASSFGTYEQYF	TGTGCCAGCAGCTTCGGGACCTACGAGCAGTACTTC
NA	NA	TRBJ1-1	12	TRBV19	CASSIGYRGAFF	TGTGCCAGTAGTATAGGCTACCGGGGAGCTTTCTTT
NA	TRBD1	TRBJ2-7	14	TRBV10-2	CASSEGQGAYEQYF	TGCGCCAGCAGTGAGGGACAGGGGGCTTACGAGCAGTACTTC
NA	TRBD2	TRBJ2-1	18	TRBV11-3	CASSLGPLTSGGANEQFF	TGTGCCAGCAGCTTAGGCCCACTGACTAGCGGGGGGGCGAATGAGCAGTTCTTC
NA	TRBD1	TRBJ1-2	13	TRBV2	CASSGPTGRGYTF	TGTGCCAGCAGTGGACCGACAGGGAGAGGCTACACCTTC
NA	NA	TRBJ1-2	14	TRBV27	CASGAGEGVGGYTF	TGTGCCAGTGGCGCGGGGGAGGGCGTAGGAGGCTACACCTTC
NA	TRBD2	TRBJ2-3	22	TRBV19	CASSMIAGSGDAAGSVTDTQYF	TGTGCCAGTAGTATGATAGCGGGGTCAGGCGATGCCGCCGGGAGTGTAACAGATACGCAGTATTTT
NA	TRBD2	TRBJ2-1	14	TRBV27	CASTSGRRTNEQFF	TGTGCCAGCACTAGCGGGAGGCGGACGAATGAGCAGTTCTTC
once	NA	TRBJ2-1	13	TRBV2	CAKGLGKQNEQFF	TGTGCCAAGGGCCTGGGCAAGCAAAACGAGCAGTTCTTC
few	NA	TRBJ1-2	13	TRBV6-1	CASSDGLNYGYTF	TGTGCCAGCAGCGACGGCCTAAACTATGGCTACACCTTC
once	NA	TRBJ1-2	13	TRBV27	CASRSYRLYGYTF	TGTGCCAGCAGATCGTACAGGCTCTATGGCTACACCTTC
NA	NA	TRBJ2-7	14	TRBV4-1	CASSQASTDYEQYF	TGCGCCAGCAGCCAAGCTTCTACGGATTACGAGCAGTACTTC
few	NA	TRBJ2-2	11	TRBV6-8	CASRETGELFF	TGTGCCAGCAGAGAAACCGGGGAGCTGTTTTTT
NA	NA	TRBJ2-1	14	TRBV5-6	CASSLVRHYNEQFF	TGTGCCAGCAGCTTGGTGCGGCACTACAATGAGCAGTTCTTC
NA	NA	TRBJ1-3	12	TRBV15	CATSKGTATIYF	TGTGCCACCAGTAAAGGGACCGCCACCATATATTTT
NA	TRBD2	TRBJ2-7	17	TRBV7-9	CASTMTSGITGAYEQYF	TGTGCCAGCACCATGACTAGCGGGATTACTGGGGCCTACGAGCAGTACTTC
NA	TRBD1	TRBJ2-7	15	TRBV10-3	CAISEPGTGHYEQYF	TGTGCCATCAGTGAGCCCGGGACAGGGCACTACGAGCAGTACTTC
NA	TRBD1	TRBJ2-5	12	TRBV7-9	CAGGTGQETQYF	TGTGCCGGGGGGACAGGCCAAGAGACCCAGTACTTC